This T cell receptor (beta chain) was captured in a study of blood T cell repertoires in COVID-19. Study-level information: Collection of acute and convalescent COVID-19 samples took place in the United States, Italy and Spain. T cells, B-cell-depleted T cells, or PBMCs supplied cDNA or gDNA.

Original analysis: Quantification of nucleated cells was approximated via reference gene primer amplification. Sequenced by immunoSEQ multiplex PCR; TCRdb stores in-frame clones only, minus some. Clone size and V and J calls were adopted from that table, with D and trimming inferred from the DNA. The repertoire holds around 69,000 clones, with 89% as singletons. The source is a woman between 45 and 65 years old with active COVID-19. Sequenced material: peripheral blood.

The CDR3 DNA follows: TGTGCCAGCAGCTCCCGGGGGGGGTTGGCTAATGAGCAGTTCTTC. It translates to CASSSRGGLANEQFF. The V and J genes are TRBV9 and TRBJ2-1, with 8 bases aligning to TRBD2. V gave up 4 bases and J gave up 7 bases; unmatched junction bases: 10. Germline V lookup: CDR1 SGDLS, CDR2 YYNGEE. The CDR3 length is 15 residues.